The source of this TCR beta chain is a study of molecular identifiers for immune sequencing clone quantification. MiXCR, run by TCRdb on the PCR reads, gives a single entry per CDR3 protein. The table includes some 100,000 distinct CDR3 sequences, 19% detected once. Libraries used roughly 20,000 to 1,100,000 sorted naive CD8 T cells and 10%, 30% or 50% RNA input. Naive CD8 T cells were FACS-sorted by CD8+CD4-CCR7+CD45RA+ markers. This clonotype was observed many times. Its specificity is not known. Broader study findings: Identical barcode-sharing TCR molecules could lead to underestimated sizes for highly expanded clones.

The sequencing sample was made of naive CD8+ T cells from blood, with Jurkat cell RNA spiked in. Subset specified: FACS-sorted CD8+CD4-CCR7+CD45RA+ naive T cells. The TCR originated in a human donor in good health. Some libraries in this study had Jurkat cell RNA spiked in.

As DNA, the CDR3 is TGTGCCAGTAGTTTAAGACACCACATGAACACTGAAGCTTTCTTT. This sequence encodes CASSLRHHMNTEAFF. The J gene is TRBJ1-1, the V gene TRBV19; D remains ambiguous. CDR3 length: 15 amino acids. The germline CDR1 and CDR2 sequences are LNHDA and SQIVND (reference sequence). V lost 5 bases, J lost 0 bases, and 13 bases lay in between.